The present T cell receptor (beta chain) was sequenced within a study of human T cells and chemical hapten exposure. Study background: Patch tests of 0.01% DPC on the upper back were read at 6 days.

The sample's time point: patch test 2, 6 weeks after DPC sensitization. Treatment noted: therapeutic diphenylcyclopropenone sensitization with weekly scalp DPC. Individual cDNA molecules (in the library) carried attached unique molecular identifiers. Using its own MiXCR run on the RACE reads, TCRdb lists one record per CDR3 protein. The sample has tens of thousands of distinct CDR3 sequences, less than 4% seen once. CDR1 is MNHNY and CDR2 is SVGAGI in the germline V gene (reference sequence). Trimming took 0 bases from V and 0 from J, leaving 12 bases between them. The CDR3 consists of 17 residues. The sample holds a few counts of this clonotype.

The chain has TRBV6-6 and TRBJ1-5; D is possibly TRBD1 (5 bases). The sequenced sample was whole blood, obtained in connection with sensitization to the hapten diphenylcyclopropenone (DPC). The sequence derives from a man in his forties with alopecia areata. Some clones in this sample may be carry-over from other donors' samples. As DNA, the CDR3 is TGTGCCAGCAGTTACTCGAAGGACAACTATAGCAATCAGCCCCAGCATTTT. Amino acids: CASSYSKDNYSNQPQHF.